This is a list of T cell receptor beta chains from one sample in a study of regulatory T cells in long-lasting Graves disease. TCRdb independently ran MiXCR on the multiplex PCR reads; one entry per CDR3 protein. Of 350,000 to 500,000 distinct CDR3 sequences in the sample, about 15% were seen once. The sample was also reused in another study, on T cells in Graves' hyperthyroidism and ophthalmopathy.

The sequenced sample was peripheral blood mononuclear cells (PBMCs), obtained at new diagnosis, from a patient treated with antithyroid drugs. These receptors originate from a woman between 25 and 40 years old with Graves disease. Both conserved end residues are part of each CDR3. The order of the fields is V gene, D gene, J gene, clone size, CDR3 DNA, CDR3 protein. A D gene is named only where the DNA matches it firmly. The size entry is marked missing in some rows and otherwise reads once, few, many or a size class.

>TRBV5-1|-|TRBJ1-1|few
TGCGCCAGCAGCTTGGCGGGGCCAAGAGCGGACACTGAAGCTTTCTTT
CASSLAGPRADTEAFF
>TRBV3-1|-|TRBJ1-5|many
TGTGCCAGCAGCCAAGGTCCGTTCAATCAGCCCCAGCATTTT
CASSQGPFNQPQHF
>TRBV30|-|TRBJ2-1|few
TGTGCCTGGAGGGCGGGCTCCTACAATGAGCAGTTCTTC
CAWRAGSYNEQFF
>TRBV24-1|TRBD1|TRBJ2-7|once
TGTGCCACCAGTGATACAGGGGCGTACTACGAGCAGTACTTC
CATSDTGAYYEQYF
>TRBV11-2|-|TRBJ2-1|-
TGTGCCAGCAGCGCCGTTAGTGAGCAGTTCTTC
CASSAVSEQFF
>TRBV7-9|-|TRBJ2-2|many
TGTGCCAGCAGCTCGCGTCCCGCAGGGATGGACACCGGGGAGCTGTTTTTT
CASSSRPAGMDTGELFF
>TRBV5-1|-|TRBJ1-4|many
TGCGCCAGCAGCTTGGGGGCGGCTAGGGAAAAACTGTTTTTT
CASSLGAAREKLFF
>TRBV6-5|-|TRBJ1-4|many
TGTGCCAGCAGTTACTCTGGAAGGGACGCTGAAAAACTGTTTTTT
CASSYSGRDAEKLFF
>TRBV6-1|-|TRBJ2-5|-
TGTGCCAGCAAGGTTGATGCGGAAGAGACCCAGTACTTC
CASKVDAEETQYF
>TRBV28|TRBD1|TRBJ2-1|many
TGTGCCAGCAGCTCGGGACAGGATGGGTACAATGAGCAGTTCTTC
CASSSGQDGYNEQFF
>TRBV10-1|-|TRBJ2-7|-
TGCGCCAGCAGTGAGGGGGGCAGTTCCTACGAGCAGTACTTC
CASSEGGSSYEQYF
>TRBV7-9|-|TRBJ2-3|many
TGTGCCAGCAGCTTTCAAGGGAGCTTGTTGGATACGCAGTATTTT
CASSFQGSLLDTQYF
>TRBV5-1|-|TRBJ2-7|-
TGCGCCAGCAAAACCACGGGCGCCAGCTCCTACGAGCAGTACTTC
CASKTTGASSYEQYF
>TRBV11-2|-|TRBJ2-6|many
TGTGCCAGCAAAATGATTGCTGGGGCCAACGTCCTGACTTTC
CASKMIAGANVLTF
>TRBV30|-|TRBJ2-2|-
TGTGCCTGGAGTACGACCGGGGAGCTGTTTTTT
CAWSTTGELFF
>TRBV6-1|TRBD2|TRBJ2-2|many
TGTGCCAGCAGTGTCAGGACTAGCGGGAGATTTACCGGGGAGCTGTTTTTT
CASSVRTSGRFTGELFF
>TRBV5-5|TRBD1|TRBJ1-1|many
TGTGCCAGCAGCCCCGGAGGGAGCGGGACAGGGGTTGAAGCTTTCTTT
CASSPGGSGTGVEAFF
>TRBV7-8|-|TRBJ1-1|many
TGTGCCAGCAGCTTAGGGGGGCGAGGGTATACTTTCTTT
CASSLGGRGYTFF
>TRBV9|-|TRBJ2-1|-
TGTGCCAGCAGCGTAGCTAGCGAGACCTACAATGAGCAGTTCTTC
CASSVASETYNEQFF
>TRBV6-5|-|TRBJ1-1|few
TGTGCCAGCAGTTACGGGCGCGGGGGCAAAGCTTTCTTT
CASSYGRGGKAFF
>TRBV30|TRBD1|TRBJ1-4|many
TGTGCCTGGAGCCCCCGACCGCAGGGGGCGCGTGAAAAACTGTTTTTT
CAWSPRPQGAREKLFF
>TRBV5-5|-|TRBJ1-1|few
TGTGCCAGCAGCTTCAATCCGGTGAACACTGAAGCTTTCTTT
CASSFNPVNTEAFF
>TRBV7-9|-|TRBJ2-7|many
TGTGCCAGCAGCTTAGGGCCCAGTGGGCAGTACTTC
CASSLGPSGQYF
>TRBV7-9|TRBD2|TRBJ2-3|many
TGTGCCAGCAGTGATATAGCGGGAGCCACAGATACGCAGTATTTT
CASSDIAGATDTQYF
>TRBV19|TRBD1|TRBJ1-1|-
TGTGCCTCTCAGGGGACAGGGGACGTTGTGGGGAGCACTGAAGCTTTCTTT
CASQGTGDVVGSTEAFF
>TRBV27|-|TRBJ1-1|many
TGTGCCAGCAAAGTCTCAGGACCAATGAACACTGAAGCTTTCTTT
CASKVSGPMNTEAFF
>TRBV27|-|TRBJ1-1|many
TGTGCCAGCAGTTCCACGAAGGGGAAGGGCGCTTTCTTT
CASSSTKGKGAFF
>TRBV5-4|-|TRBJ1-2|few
TGTGCCAGCTCACGTCTGGGCCGTGGCTACACCTTC
CASSRLGRGYTF
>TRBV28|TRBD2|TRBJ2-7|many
TGTGCCAGCAGTTTAATCGCGGGAGGGCCGGGTACCTCATGGTTGTCAGACTACGAGCAGTACTTC
CASSLIAGGPGTSWLSDYEQYF
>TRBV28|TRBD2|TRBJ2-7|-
TGTGCCAGCAGTGAACTAGCGGAAGGATCCTACGAGCAGTACTTC
CASSELAEGSYEQYF
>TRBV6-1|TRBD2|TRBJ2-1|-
TGTGCCAGCACCCTTAGCGGGGCCCGCTACAATGAGCAGTTCTTC
CASTLSGARYNEQFF
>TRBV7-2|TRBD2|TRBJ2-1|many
TGTGCCAGCAGCTTAGCAGCTAGCGGGTACCCCTACAATGAGCAGTTCTTC
CASSLAASGYPYNEQFF
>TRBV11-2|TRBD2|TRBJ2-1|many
TGTGCCAGCAGCTTAGTACTGCGGGGGAGCTCCTACAATGAGCAGTTCTTC
CASSLVLRGSSYNEQFF
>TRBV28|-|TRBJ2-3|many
TGTGCCAGCAGTTCTTCCGCCTTTCATGATACGCAGTATTTT
CASSSSAFHDTQYF
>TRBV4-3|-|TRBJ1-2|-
TGCGCCAGCAGCCCGCAACGGAGGAGTAACTATGGCTACACCTTC
CASSPQRRSNYGYTF
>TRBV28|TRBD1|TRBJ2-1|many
TGTGCCAGCAGTTTAGTTCACAGGGGCTATGAGCAGTTCTTC
CASSLVHRGYEQFF
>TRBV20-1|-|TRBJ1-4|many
TGCAGTGCTAGAGATGTTGGGGACCCGGAGGAAAAACTGTTTTTT
CSARDVGDPEEKLFF
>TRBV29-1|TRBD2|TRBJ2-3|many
TGCAGCGCCATGAGCGGGAGAACGACAGATACGCAGTATTTT
CSAMSGRTTDTQYF
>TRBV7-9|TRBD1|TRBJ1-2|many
TGTGCCAGCAGACCACCTCGACAGGGCGATAACTATGGCTACACCTTC
CASRPPRQGDNYGYTF
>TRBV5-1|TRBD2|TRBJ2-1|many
TGCGCCAGCAGGGGCGCAGGGACTAGCGGGAGTAAGTACAATGAGCAGTTCTTC
CASRGAGTSGSKYNEQFF
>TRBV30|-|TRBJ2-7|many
TGTGCCTCCGCGGGGGCCCCTTCCTACGAGCAGTACTTC
CASAGAPSYEQYF
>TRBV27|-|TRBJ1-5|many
TGTGCCAGCAGTCCAGTTGGACAGCCCCAGCATTTT
CASSPVGQPQHF
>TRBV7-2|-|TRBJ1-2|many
TGTGCCAGCAGCCTGCGGCGGGAGGGGGGCTACACCTTC
CASSLRREGGYTF
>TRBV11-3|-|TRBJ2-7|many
TGTGCCAGCAGCTTGCAGGACGGATACGAGCAGTACTTC
CASSLQDGYEQYF
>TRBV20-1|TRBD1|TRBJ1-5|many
TGCAGTGCTAGGCCTAAAGGGACAGCATATAATCAGCCCCAGCATTTT
CSARPKGTAYNQPQHF
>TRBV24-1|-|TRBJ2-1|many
TGTGCCACCAGTGATTCGGGATTTGTAGGCAATGAGCAGTTCTTC
CATSDSGFVGNEQFF
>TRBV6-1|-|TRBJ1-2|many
TGTGCCAGCAGTCAACAAACAGGGACCCACTATGGCTACACCTTC
CASSQQTGTHYGYTF
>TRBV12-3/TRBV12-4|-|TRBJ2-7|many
TGTGCCAGCAGTTTCTCCGGGCTACGCTACGAGCAGTACTTC
CASSFSGLRYEQYF
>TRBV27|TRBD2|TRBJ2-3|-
TGTGCCAGTAGATGGACTAGTGGCACAGATACGCAGTATTTT
CASRWTSGTDTQYF
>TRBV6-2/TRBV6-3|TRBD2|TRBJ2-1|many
TGTGCCAGCACAAACCGGGACTACTACAATGAGCAGTTCTTC
CASTNRDYYNEQFF
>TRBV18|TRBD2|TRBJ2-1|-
TGTGCCAGCTCACCAGGGACTAGCTCGGGTGAGCAGTTCTTC
CASSPGTSSGEQFF
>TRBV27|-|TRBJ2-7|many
TGTGCCAGCAGTCCCCACCCCTCCGAGCAGTACTTC
CASSPHPSEQYF
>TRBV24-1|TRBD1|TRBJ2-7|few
TGTGCCACCAGTGATTTAAGACAGGGTGGTTCTCCTCGGTACTTC
CATSDLRQGGSPRYF
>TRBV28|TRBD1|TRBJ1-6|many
TGTGCCAGCAGAACGGGACAGGCTAATTCACCCCTCCACTTT
CASRTGQANSPLHF
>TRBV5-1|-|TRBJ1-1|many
TGCGCCAGCAGCTTGTATTTTAGGGCTTTCACTGAAGCTTTCTTT
CASSLYFRAFTEAFF
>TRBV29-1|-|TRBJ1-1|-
TGCAGCGTTATTGTTGGGGGTCACACTGAAGCTTTCTTT
CSVIVGGHTEAFF
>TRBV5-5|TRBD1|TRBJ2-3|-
TGTGCCAGCAGCTTGGCGACAGGGAAGAATACGCAGTATTTT
CASSLATGKNTQYF
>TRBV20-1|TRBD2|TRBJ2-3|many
TGCAGTGCTAGAGATCCCAGCGGGAGTGGAGATACGCAGTATTTT
CSARDPSGSGDTQYF
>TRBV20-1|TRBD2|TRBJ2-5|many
TGCAGTGCTAGTAGAGCGGGAGGGCTACGGGGAGAGACCCAGTACTTC
CSASRAGGLRGETQYF
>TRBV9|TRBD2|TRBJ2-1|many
TGTGCCAGCAGCGCCCTAGCGGGAGAAGGAGGTGAGCAGTTCTTC
CASSALAGEGGEQFF